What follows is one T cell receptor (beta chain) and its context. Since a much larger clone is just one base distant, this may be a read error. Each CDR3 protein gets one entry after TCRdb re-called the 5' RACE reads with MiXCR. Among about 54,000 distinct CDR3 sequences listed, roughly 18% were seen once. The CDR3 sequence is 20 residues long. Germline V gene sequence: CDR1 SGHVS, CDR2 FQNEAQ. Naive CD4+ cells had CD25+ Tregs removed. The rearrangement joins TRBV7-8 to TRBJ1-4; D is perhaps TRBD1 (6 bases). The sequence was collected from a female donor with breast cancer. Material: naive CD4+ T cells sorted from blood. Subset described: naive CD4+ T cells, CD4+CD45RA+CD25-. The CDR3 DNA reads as TGTGCCAGCAGCTTAGATGGGACACCCTTTACCTTTGCAACTAATGAAAGACTGTTTTTT. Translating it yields CASSLDGTPFTFATNERLFF.